A selection of T cell receptor beta chains follows, all from one sample in a study of blood T cell repertoires in COVID-19. The table came from immunoSEQ multiplex PCR; TCRdb's copy has only in-frame clones and leaves some out. The sample includes 240,000 or so clones, around 85% of them seen just once. Input material: PBMCs or T cells enriched from blood (not recorded which). The receptor source for this set is a middle-aged woman with acute COVID-19. CDR3s include the opening cysteine and the closing phenylalanine or tryptophan. The D gene is left open where the match is weak. Size tells how often a clone was seen (once, few, many) or the class of an expanded clone, and some rows leave it out.

d_gene	abundance	j_gene	v_gene	CDR3nt	CDR3aa
TRBD1	-	TRBJ1-1	TRBV7-8	TGTGCCAGCAGCCGTGCAAGGACAGGGGCCCCGAACACTGAAGCTTTCTTT	CASSRARTGAPNTEAFF
TRBD1	-	TRBJ2-5	TRBV15	TGTGCCACCAGCAGAGGGACAGGGGGCGGCCAAGAGACCCAGTACTTC	CATSRGTGGGQETQYF
-	-	TRBJ2-1	TRBV14	TGTGCCAGCAGCCAAGATCCGGGTAACCCCTACAATGAGCAGTTCTTC	CASSQDPGNPYNEQFF
TRBD1	-	TRBJ1-6	TRBV9	TGTGCCAGCAGCGTAGAAGGGGACAGTCGTTCACCCCTCCACTTT	CASSVEGDSRSPLHF
-	once	TRBJ1-2	TRBV19	TGTGCCAGTAGTATGTCCCTATTGGATGGCTACACCTTC	CASSMSLLDGYTF
TRBD1	-	TRBJ2-7	TRBV15	TGTGCCACCAGCGGGACAGGGGGGCTGGCCTACGAGCAGTACTTC	CATSGTGGLAYEQYF
TRBD2	once	TRBJ2-1	TRBV3-1/TRBV3-2	TGTGCCAGCAGCCAAGACGGGAGGGCCTTTAATGAGCAGTTCTTC	CASSQDGRAFNEQFF
-	-	TRBJ1-2	TRBV7-8	TGTGCCAGCAGCTTAGAGGCAGGGGACTATGGCTACACCTTC	CASSLEAGDYGYTF
TRBD1	-	TRBJ1-1	TRBV5-6	TGTGCCAGCAGCTCATGGACAGGCGGGAACACTGAAGCTTTCTTT	CASSSWTGGNTEAFF
-	-	TRBJ1-4	TRBV12-5	TGTGCTAGTGGCTCCACTGGGGGCAATGAAAAACTGTTTTTT	CASGSTGGNEKLFF
TRBD1	once	TRBJ1-6	TRBV30	TGTGCCTGGTCCAAAATACCGGGACAGGGGACTACACCCCTCCACTTT	CAWSKIPGQGTTPLHF
TRBD1	-	TRBJ2-1	TRBV11-2	TGTGCCAGCAGATGGGACAGGGGGACCTACAATGAGCAGTTCTTC	CASRWDRGTYNEQFF
-	-	TRBJ1-6	TRBV4-2	TGTGCCAGCAGCCAAGATGGGGGGGTTAATTCACCCCTCCACTTT	CASSQDGGVNSPLHF
TRBD1	-	TRBJ1-6	TRBV16	TGTGCCAGCAGCCCTCGGGACAGGGTAATGAATTCACCCCTCCACTTT	CASSPRDRVMNSPLHF
-	-	TRBJ2-3	TRBV11-2	TGTGCCAGCAGCCCTAATGTCGAGATAGATACGCAGTATTTT	CASSPNVEIDTQYF
-	-	TRBJ2-5	TRBV27	TGTGCCAGCAGTCCCCGGACTGGGGGGGAGACCCAGTACTTC	CASSPRTGGETQYF
-	-	TRBJ2-5	TRBV12-3/TRBV12-4	TGTGCCAGCAGTGTCGGACAGCAAGAGACCCAGTACTTC	CASSVGQQETQYF
TRBD1	once	TRBJ2-2	TRBV19	TGTGCCAGTAGTACAGCACGACAGGGTGTCGGGGAGCTGTTTTTT	CASSTARQGVGELFF
TRBD2	-	TRBJ2-1	TRBV3-1/TRBV3-2	TGTGCCAGCAGCCAAGATGATATAGCGGGGGATGAGCAGTTCTTC	CASSQDDIAGDEQFF
-	-	TRBJ2-7	TRBV5-1	TGCGCCAGCAGCTTGGGGACAGTCTACGAGCAGTACTTC	CASSLGTVYEQYF
-	-	TRBJ1-1	TRBV2	TGTGCCAGTGGGGGGGCCAGGAACACTGAAGCTTTCTTT	CASGGARNTEAFF
-	-	TRBJ2-2	TRBV30	TGTGCCTTTGATGAGGGGGAGCGGAACACCGGGGAGCTGTTTTTT	CAFDEGERNTGELFF
TRBD2	-	TRBJ2-3	TRBV5-1	TGCGCCAGCAGCTTGGTAGTCGGCGGGAGTGATGCAGATACGCAGTATTTT	CASSLVVGGSDADTQYF
TRBD2	-	TRBJ2-1	TRBV7-3	TGTGCCAGCAGCCCACCCACTAGCGGGAGGGCAAACAATGAGCAGTTCTTC	CASSPPTSGRANNEQFF
TRBD1	-	TRBJ2-3	TRBV5-1	TGCGCCAGCAGCTTGACCGGGACAGGGAGCCATACGCAGTATTTT	CASSLTGTGSHTQYF
TRBD2	once	TRBJ2-6	TRBV7-9	TGTGCAGGTGGGGGGGCTGGGGCCAACGTCCTGACTTTC	CAGGGAGANVLTF
-	-	TRBJ1-2	TRBV5-1	TGCGCCAGCAGCCAAGACAGGCACTATGGCTACACCTTC	CASSQDRHYGYTF
-	-	TRBJ2-1	TRBV13	TGTGCCAGCAGCTTCCAGTACAATGAGCAGTTCTTC	CASSFQYNEQFF
-	-	TRBJ2-5	TRBV7-9	TGTGCCAGCAGCCCGTGGGACACCAAAGAGACCCAGTACTTC	CASSPWDTKETQYF